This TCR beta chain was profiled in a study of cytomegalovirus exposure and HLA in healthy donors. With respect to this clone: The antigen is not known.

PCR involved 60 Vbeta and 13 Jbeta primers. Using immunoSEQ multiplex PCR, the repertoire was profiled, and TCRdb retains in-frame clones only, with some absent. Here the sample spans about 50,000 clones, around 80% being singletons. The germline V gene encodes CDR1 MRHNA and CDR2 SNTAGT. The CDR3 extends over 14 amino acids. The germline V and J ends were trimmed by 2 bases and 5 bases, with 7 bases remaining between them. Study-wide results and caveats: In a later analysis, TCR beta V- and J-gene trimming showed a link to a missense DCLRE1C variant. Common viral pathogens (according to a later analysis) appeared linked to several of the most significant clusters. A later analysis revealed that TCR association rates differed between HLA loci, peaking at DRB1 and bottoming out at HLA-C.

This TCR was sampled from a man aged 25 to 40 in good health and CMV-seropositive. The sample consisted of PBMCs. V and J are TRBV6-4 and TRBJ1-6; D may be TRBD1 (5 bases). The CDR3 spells CASSDGRDNSPLHF. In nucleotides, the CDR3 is TGTGCCAGCAGTGACGGCAGGGATAATTCACCCCTCCACTTT.